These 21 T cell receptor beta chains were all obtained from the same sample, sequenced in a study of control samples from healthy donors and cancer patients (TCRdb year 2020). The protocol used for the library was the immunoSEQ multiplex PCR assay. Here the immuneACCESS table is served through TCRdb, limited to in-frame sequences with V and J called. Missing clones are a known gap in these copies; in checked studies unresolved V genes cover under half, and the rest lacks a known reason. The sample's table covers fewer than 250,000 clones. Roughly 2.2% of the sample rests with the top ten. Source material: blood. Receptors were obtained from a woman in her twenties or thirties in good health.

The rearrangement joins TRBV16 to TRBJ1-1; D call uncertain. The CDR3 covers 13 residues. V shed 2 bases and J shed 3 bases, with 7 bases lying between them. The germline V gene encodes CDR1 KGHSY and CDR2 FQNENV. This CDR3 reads CASSQVGDTEAFF. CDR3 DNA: TGTGCCAGCAGCCAAGTCGGGGACACTGAAGCTTTCTTT.

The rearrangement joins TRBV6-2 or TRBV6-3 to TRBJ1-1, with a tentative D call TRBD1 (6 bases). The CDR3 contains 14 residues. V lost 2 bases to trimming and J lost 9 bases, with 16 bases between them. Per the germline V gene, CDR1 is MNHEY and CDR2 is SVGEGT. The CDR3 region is CASSYVARGRQAFF. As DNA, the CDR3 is TGTGCCAGCAGTTACGTAGCCCGGGGGCGACAAGCTTTCTTT.

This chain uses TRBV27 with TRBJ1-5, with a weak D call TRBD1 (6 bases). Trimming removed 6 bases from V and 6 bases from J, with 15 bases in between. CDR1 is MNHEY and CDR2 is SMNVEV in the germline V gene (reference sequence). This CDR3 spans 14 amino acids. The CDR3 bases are TGTGCCAGCAGCCGTGGACAGCCCAGTCAGCCCCAGCATTTT. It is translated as CASSRGQPSQPQHF.

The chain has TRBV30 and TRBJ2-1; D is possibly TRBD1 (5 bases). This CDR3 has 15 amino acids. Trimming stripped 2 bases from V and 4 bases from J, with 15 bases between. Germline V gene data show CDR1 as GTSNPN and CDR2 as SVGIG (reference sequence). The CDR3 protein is CAWSRTPIRYNEQFF. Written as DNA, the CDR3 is TGTGCCTGGAGTCGGACACCCATCAGATACAATGAGCAGTTCTTC. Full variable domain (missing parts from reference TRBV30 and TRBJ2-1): SQTIHQWPATLVQPVGSPLSLECTVEGTSNPNLYWYRQAAGRGLQLLFYSVGIGQISSEVPQNLSASRPQDRQFILSSKKLLLSDSGFYLCAWSRTPIRYNEQFFGPGTRLTVL.

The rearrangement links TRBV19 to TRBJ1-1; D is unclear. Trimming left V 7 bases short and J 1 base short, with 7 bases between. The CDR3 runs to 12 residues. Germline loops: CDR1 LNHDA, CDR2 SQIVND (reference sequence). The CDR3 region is CASKAKNTEAFF. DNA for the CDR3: TGTGCCAGTAAGGCGAAGAACACTGAAGCTTTCTTT.

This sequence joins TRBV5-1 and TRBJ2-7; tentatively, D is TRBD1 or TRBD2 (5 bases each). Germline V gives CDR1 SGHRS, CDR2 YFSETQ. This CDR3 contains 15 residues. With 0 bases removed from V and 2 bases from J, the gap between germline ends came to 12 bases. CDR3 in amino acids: CASSLGDPVAYEQYF. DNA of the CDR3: TGCGCCAGCAGCTTGGGGGACCCCGTTGCCTACGAGCAGTACTTC.

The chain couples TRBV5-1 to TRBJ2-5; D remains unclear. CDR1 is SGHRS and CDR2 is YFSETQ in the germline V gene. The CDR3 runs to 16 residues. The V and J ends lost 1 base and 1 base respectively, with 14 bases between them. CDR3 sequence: CASSLPTIRIQETQYF. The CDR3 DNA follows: TGCGCCAGCAGCTTGCCCACCATAAGGATCCAAGAGACCCAGTACTTC. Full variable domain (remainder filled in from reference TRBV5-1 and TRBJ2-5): KAGVTQTPRYLIKTRGQQVTLSCSPISGHRSVSWYQQTPGQGLQFLFEYFSETQRNKGNFPGRFSGRQFSNSRSEMNVSTLELGDSALYLCASSLPTIRIQETQYFGPGTRLLVL.

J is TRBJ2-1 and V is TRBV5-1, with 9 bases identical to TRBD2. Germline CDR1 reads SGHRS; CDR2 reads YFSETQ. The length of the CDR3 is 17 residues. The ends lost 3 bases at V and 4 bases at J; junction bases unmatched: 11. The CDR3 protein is CASSSEAGGPSYNEQFF. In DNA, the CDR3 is TGCGCCAGCAGCTCGGAGGCGGGGGGGCCTAGTTACAATGAGCAGTTCTTC.

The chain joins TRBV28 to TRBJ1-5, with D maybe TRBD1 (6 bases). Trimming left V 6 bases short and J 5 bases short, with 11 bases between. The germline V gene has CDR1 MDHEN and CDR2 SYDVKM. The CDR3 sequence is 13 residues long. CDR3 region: CASRLDRYQPQHF. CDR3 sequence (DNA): TGTGCCAGCAGGTTGGACAGATATCAGCCCCAGCATTTT.

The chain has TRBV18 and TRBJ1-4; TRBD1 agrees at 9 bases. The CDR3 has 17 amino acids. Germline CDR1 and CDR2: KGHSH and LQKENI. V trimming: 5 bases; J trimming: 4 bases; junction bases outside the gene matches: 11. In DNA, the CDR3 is TGTGCCAGCTCAGATACAGGGGGCTCAACTGGTAATGAAAAACTGTTTTTT. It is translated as CASSDTGGSTGNEKLFF. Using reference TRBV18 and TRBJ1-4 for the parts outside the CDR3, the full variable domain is NAGVMQNPRHLVRRRGQEARLRCSPMKGHSHVYWYRQLPEEGLKFMVYLQKENIIDESGMPKERFSAEFPKEGPSILRIQQVVRGDSAAYFCASSDTGGSTGNEKLFFGSGTQLSVL.

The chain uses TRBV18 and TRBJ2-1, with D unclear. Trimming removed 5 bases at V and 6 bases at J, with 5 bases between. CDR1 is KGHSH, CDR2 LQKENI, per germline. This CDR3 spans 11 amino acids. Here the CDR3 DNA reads TGTGCCAGCTCATATAGCAATGAGCAGTTCTTC. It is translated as CASSYSNEQFF.

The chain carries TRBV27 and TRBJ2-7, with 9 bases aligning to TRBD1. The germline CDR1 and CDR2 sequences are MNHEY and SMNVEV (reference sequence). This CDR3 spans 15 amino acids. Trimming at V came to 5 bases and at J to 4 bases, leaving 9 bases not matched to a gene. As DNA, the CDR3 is TGTGCCAGCAGTGCCCCCGGGACAGGGAGATACGAGCAGTACTTC. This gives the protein CASSAPGTGRYEQYF.

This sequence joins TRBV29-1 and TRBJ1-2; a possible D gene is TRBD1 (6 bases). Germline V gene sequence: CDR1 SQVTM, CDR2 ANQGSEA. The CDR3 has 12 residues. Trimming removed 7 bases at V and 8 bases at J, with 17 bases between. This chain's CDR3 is CSARTGMKGYTF. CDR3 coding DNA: TGCAGCGCCCGTACAGGGATGAAGGGCTACACCTTC.

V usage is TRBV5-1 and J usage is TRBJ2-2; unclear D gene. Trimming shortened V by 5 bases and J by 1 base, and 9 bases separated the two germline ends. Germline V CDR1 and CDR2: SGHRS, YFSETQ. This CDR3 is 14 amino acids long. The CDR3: CASRAVLNTGELFF. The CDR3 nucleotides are TGCGCCAGCAGGGCCGTCTTGAACACCGGGGAGCTGTTTTTT.

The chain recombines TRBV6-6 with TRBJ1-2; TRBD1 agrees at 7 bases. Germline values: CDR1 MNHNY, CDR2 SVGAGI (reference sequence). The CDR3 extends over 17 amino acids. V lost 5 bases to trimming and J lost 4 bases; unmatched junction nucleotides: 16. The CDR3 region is CASSRRNTGVGIYGYTF. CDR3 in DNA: TGTGCCAGCAGTCGACGAAACACAGGGGTAGGGATCTATGGCTACACCTTC.

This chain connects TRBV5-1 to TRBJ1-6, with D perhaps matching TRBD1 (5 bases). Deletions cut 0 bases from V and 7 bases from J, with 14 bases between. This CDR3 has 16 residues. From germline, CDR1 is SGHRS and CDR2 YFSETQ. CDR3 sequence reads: CASSLEGDVGNSPLHF. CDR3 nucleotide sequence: TGCGCCAGCAGCTTGGAAGGGGACGTCGGAAATTCACCCCTCCACTTT. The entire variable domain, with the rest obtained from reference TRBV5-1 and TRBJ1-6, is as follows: KAGVTQTPRYLIKTRGQQVTLSCSPISGHRSVSWYQQTPGQGLQFLFEYFSETQRNKGNFPGRFSGRQFSNSRSEMNVSTLELGDSALYLCASSLEGDVGNSPLHFGNGTRLTVT.

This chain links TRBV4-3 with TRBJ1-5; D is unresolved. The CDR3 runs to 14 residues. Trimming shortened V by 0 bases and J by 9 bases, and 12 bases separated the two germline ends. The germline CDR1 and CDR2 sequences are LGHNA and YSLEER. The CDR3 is CASSQDWELRPQHF. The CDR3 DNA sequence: TGCGCCAGCAGCCAAGATTGGGAGTTGCGGCCCCAGCATTTT.

The CDR3 nucleotides read TGTGCCTGGAACGGAGGGATCGGCGATGAGCAGTTCTTC. It encodes CAWNGGIGDEQFF. The chain carries TRBV30 and TRBJ2-1; perhaps TRBD2 as D (6 bases). The CDR3 runs 13 residues. Trimming stripped 4 bases from V and 8 bases from J, with 15 bases between. From germline, CDR1 is GTSNPN and CDR2 SVGIG (reference sequence).

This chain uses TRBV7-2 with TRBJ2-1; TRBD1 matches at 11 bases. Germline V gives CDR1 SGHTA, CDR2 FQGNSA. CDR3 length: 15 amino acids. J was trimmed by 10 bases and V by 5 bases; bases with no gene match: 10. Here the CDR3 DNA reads TGTGCCAGCAGCCCAGGACAGGGGGCACTTGTAGAGCAGTTCTTC. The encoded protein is CASSPGQGALVEQFF. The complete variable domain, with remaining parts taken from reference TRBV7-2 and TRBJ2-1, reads GAGVSQSPSNKVTEKGKDVELRCDPISGHTALYWYRQSLGQGLEFLIYFQGNSAPDKSGLPSDRFSAERTGGSVSTLTIQRTQQEDSAVYLCASSPGQGALVEQFFGPGTRLTVL.

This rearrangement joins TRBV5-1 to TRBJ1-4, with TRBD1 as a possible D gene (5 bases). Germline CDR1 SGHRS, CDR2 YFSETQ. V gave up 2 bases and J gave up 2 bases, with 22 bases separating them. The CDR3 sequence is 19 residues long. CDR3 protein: CASSLRGGELDGTNEKLFF. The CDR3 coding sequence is TGCGCCAGCAGCTTACGAGGAGGGGAATTGGACGGGACTAATGAAAAACTGTTTTTT. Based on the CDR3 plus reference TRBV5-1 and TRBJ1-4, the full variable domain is KAGVTQTPRYLIKTRGQQVTLSCSPISGHRSVSWYQQTPGQGLQFLFEYFSETQRNKGNFPGRFSGRQFSNSRSEMNVSTLELGDSALYLCASSLRGGELDGTNEKLFFGSGTQLSVL.

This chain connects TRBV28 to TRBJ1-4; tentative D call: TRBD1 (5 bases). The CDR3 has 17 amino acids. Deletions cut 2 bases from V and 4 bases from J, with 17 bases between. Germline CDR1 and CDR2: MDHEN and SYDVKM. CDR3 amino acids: CASSLHSLRGLNEKLFF. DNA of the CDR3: TGTGCCAGCAGTTTACACTCCCTCCGGGGCCTTAATGAAAAACTGTTTTTT.